This T cell receptor beta chain was identified in a study of OX40 agonist ivuxolimab in advanced cancers. After removal of 5 bases from V and 5 bases from J, the junction contained 3 bases not matched to a gene. The CDR3 is 15 amino acids. Germline V gives CDR1 SGHTA, CDR2 FQGTGA. Produced via immunoSEQ multiplex PCR; TCRdb's table is partial and in-frame only. The sample has around 62,000 clones, 91% seen once. The origin of this receptor is an adult with an advanced solid tumor such as melanoma, head and neck, liver or kidney cancer. The sequenced sample was CD4+ or CD8+ T cells sorted from blood, obtained in a trial of the OX40 agonist ivuxolimab. The chain is built from TRBV7-3 and TRBJ2-3; 14 bases agree with TRBD2. CDR3 nucleotide sequence: TGTGCCAGCAGCCGACTAGCGGGAGGGGGAGATACGCAGTATTTT. This gives the protein CASSRLAGGGDTQYF.